This note documents a single T cell receptor beta chain sequence. What it binds is unknown. J was trimmed by 1 base and V by 4 bases; bases with no gene match: 4. This CDR3 spans 16 amino acids. The germline V gene encodes CDR1 ENHRY and CDR2 SYGVKD. The source of the sample is a study of shared clonotypes between healthy human individuals. Study observations and caveats: The represented genetic and exposure-history diversity was limited by the small number of donors.

Each of the donors was a healthy adult who was HIV-negative and had not had a recent acute infection or vaccination. CD4+ cell separation produced CD45RA+ naive and CD45RA-negative memory subsets. This table comes from immunoSEQ multiplex PCR, and its TCRdb copy is limited to in-frame clones, with some not included. The data show some 2,100,000 clones, nearly 97% seen once. The clonotype comes from a man aged 18 to 29 in good health. The sequenced sample consisted of naive CD4+ T cells sorted from blood. Subset: CD45RA+ positively selected. The chain is built from TRBV10-3 and TRBJ1-5, with 10 bases aligning to TRBD1. CDR3 coding DNA: TGTGCCATCAGTGGGGACAGGGGAAAGAGCAATCAGCCCCAGCATTTT. Translating gives CAISGDRGKSNQPQHF.